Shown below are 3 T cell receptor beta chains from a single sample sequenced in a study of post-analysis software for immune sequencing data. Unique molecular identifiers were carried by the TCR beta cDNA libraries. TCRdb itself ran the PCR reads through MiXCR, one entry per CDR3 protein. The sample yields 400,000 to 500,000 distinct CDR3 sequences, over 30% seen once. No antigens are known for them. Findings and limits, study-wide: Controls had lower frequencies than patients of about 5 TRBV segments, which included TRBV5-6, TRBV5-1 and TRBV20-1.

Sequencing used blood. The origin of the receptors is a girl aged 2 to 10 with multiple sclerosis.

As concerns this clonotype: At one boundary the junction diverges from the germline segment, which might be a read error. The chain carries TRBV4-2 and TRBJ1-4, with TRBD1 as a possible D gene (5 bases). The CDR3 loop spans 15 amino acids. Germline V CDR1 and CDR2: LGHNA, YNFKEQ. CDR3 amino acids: CASSPTWGTNEKRFF. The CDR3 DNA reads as TGTGCCAGCAGCCCAACATGGGGGACTAATGAAAAACGGTTTTTT.

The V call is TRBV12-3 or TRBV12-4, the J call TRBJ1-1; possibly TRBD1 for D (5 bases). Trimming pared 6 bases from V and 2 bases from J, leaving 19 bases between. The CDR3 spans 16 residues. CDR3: CASRPRDGMLNTEAFF. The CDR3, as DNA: TGTGCCAGCAGGCCCCGGGACGGAATGTTAAACACTGAAGCTTTCTTT.

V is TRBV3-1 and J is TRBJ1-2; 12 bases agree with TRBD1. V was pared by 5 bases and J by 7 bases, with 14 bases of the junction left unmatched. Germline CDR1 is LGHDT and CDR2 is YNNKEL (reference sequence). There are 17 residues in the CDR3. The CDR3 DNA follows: TGTGCCAGCAGCTTGGGACAGGGGGCCGCCAGGGGGGCTGGCTACACCTTC. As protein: CASSLGQGAARGAGYTF.